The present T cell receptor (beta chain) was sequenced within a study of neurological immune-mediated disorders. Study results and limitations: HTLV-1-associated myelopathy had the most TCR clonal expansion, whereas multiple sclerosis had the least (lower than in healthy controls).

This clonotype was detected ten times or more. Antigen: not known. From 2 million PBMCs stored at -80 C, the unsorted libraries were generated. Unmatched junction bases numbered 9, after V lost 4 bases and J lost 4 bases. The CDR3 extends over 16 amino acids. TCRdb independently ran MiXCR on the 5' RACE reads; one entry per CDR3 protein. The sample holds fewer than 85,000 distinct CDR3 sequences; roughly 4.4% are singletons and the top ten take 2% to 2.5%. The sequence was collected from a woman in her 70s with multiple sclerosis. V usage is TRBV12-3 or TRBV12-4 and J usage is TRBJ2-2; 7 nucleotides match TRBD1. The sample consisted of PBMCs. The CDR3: CASSSGTAMLTGELFF. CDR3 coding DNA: TGTGCCAGCAGTTCCGGGACAGCGATGCTCACCGGGGAGCTGTTTTTT.